These 12 T cell receptor beta chains share one sample of origin, sequenced in a study of long-term antiretroviral therapy in people with HIV. Investigators performed immunoSEQ version v3.0 at survey level. The data were produced by immunoSEQ multiplex PCR, yet TCRdb's version contains in-frame clones alone and is incomplete. This table has roughly 28,000 clones, approximately 80% appearing once. Sample: unsorted PBMCs, taken 3 years after starting antiretroviral therapy. These receptors were collected from a man between 40 and 49 years old with HIV.

The sample holds a few counts of this clone. The chain is built from TRBV9 and TRBJ2-3, with 15 bases lining up with TRBD2. Germline CDR1 is SGDLS and CDR2 is YYNGEE. This CDR3 has 17 amino acids. Trimming removed 0 bases from V and 5 bases from J; junction bases left unmatched: 4. The chain's CDR3 is CASSVVGLAGGRDTQYF. In DNA form, the CDR3 reads TGTGCCAGCAGCGTAGTGGGACTAGCGGGGGGTAGAGATACGCAGTATTTT.

V gene TRBV7-9 combines with J gene TRBJ1-2; TRBD1 might be the D (6 bases). With 3 bases removed from V and 8 bases from J, the gap between germline ends came to 10 bases. Looked up from germline, CDR1 is SEHNR and CDR2 is FQNEAQ (reference sequence). The CDR3 extends over 12 amino acids. The CDR3 region is CASSFNRDGYTF. CDR3 nucleotide sequence: TGTGCCAGCAGCTTTAACAGGGACGGCTACACCTTC.

The chain combines TRBV6-1 with TRBJ2-7; 8 positions agree with TRBD1. The junction had 6 bases not matched to a gene; V was cut back by 4 bases and J by 4 bases. Germline V lookup: CDR1 MNHNS, CDR2 SASEGT. The CDR3 totals 14 residues. The CDR3 bases are TGTGCCAGCAGTGCCAGGGGACAGGAGTACGAGCAGTACTTC. This sequence encodes CASSARGQEYEQYF.

This clone has a handful of counts. V is TRBV2 and J is TRBJ1-1, with TRBD1 identical over 7 bases. Germline CDR1 reads SNHLY; CDR2 reads FYNNEI. Unmatched junction bases numbered 7, after V lost 10 bases and J lost 5 bases. This CDR3 contains 12 residues. CDR3: CATKGAGTEAFF. The CDR3, as DNA: TGTGCCACCAAGGGGGCCGGGACTGAAGCTTTCTTT.

The chain uses TRBV9 and TRBJ2-2; 9 nucleotides agree with TRBD2. Germline lookup yields CDR1 SGDLS and CDR2 YYNGEE. J lost 6 bases, V lost 3 bases, and 3 bases had no gene match. The CDR3 is made up of 14 amino acids. The CDR3 region is CASSALAGAGELFF. Here the CDR3 DNA reads TGTGCCAGCAGCGCATTAGCGGGAGCCGGGGAGCTGTTTTTT.

The chain couples TRBV10-2 to TRBJ1-6; no clear D. The germline V gene has CDR1 WSHSY and CDR2 SAAADI. V dropped 2 bases and J dropped 10 bases, with 12 bases sitting between them. The CDR3 loop spans 14 amino acids. Written as DNA, the CDR3 is TGCGCCAGCAGTGAGCAGACCCTCAGCTCACCCCTCCACTTT. Translated, it gives CASSEQTLSSPLHF.

The gene calls are TRBV19 and TRBJ2-2, with a possible D match to TRBD1 (5 bases). CDR3 length: 14 amino acids. The V end was cut by 0 bases, the J end by 7 bases, with 9 bases between. Looked up from germline, CDR1 is LNHDA and CDR2 is SQIVND (reference sequence). In DNA form, the CDR3 reads TGTGCCAGTAGTATAGATCAGGGATACGGGGAGCTGTTTTTT. Its protein is CASSIDQGYGELFF.

This clone rates as medium-sized. In DNA, the CDR3 is TGTGCCAGCAGCTTAGGGCTGAGCTCCTACGAGCAGTACTTC. Translated, it gives CASSLGLSSYEQYF. The V and J genes are TRBV7-2 and TRBJ2-7; no reliable D call. CDR3 size: 14 residues. Looked up from germline, CDR1 is SGHTA and CDR2 is FQGNSA. Trimming removed 1 base from V and 0 bases from J, with 7 bases in between.

This clone was recorded only once. The rearrangement links TRBV2 to TRBJ2-3; 11 nucleotides agree with TRBD2. The CDR3 spans 17 residues. Germline V lookup: CDR1 SNHLY, CDR2 FYNNEI. Unmatched junction bases numbered 9, after V lost 6 bases and J lost 1 base. CDR3 in amino acids: CASREIAGGQGTDTQYF. CDR3 DNA: TGTGCCAGCAGGGAAATAGCGGGGGGGCAAGGCACAGATACGCAGTATTTT.

The J gene is TRBJ2-3, the V gene TRBV5-4; 12 bases are shared with TRBD2. V shed 4 bases and J 4 bases; nucleotides not matched to a gene: 7. Germline values: CDR1 SGHNT, CDR2 YYREEE (reference sequence). CDR3 length: 16 residues. The CDR3 spells CASSERLAGAPDTQYF. Here the CDR3 DNA reads TGTGCCAGCAGCGAGCGACTAGCGGGGGCCCCAGATACGCAGTATTTT.

This clone was counted between two and nine times. The chain joins TRBV10-1 to TRBJ2-7, with D possibly TRBD2 on 6 matching bases. The V end was cut by 0 bases, the J end by 4 bases, with 7 bases between. Germline loops: CDR1 WNHNN, CDR2 SYGVQD (reference sequence). The CDR3 length is 13 residues. This CDR3 is CASSESAGYEQYF. Here the CDR3 DNA reads TGCGCCAGCAGTGAGTCTGCGGGATACGAGCAGTACTTC.

The gene calls are TRBV7-9 and TRBJ2-7, with no clear D. Trimming took off 5 bases at V and 0 bases at J, with 11 bases between the two ends. The CDR3 runs 14 residues. The germline gives CDR1 SEHNR, CDR2 FQNEAQ (reference sequence). CDR3 in amino acids: CASSLSQSSYEQYF. CDR3 DNA sequence: TGTGCCAGCAGCCTGTCACAGAGCTCCTACGAGCAGTACTTC.